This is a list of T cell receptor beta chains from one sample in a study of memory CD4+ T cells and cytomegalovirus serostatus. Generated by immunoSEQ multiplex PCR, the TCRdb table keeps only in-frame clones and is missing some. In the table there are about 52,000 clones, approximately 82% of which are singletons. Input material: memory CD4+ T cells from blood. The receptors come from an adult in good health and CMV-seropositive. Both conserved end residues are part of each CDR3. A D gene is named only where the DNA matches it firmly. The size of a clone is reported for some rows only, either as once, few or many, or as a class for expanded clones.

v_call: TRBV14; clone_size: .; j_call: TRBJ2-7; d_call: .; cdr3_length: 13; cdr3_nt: TGTGCCAGCAGCCAAGACTGGCACTACGAGCAGTACTTC; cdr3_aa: CASSQDWHYEQYF
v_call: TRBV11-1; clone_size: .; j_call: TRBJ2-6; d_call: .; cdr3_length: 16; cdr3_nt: TGTGCCAGCAGCTTAGACAGGGTGGTCGGGGCCAACGTCCTGACTTTC; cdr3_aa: CASSLDRVVGANVLTF
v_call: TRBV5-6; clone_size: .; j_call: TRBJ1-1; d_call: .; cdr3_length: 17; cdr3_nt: TGTGCCAGCAGCTTAGGGATATTGGGCGCATTGAACACTGAAGCTTTCTTT; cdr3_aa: CASSLGILGALNTEAFF
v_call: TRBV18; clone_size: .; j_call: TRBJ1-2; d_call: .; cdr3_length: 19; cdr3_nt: TGTGCCAGCTCACCACGCATAGTTAGAGACTTACAGGGTCTCTATGGCTACACCTTC; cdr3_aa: CASSPRIVRDLQGLYGYTF
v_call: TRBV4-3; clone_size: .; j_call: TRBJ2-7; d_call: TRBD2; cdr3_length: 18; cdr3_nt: TGCGCCAGCAGCCAAGATCTCCGTCCCGGGACTAGAGCGGGGGAGCAGTACTTC; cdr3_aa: CASSQDLRPGTRAGEQYF
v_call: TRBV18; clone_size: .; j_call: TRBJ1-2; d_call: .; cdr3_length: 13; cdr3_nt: TGTGCCAGCTCACCGGGCGGTGACTATGGCTACACCTTC; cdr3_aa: CASSPGGDYGYTF
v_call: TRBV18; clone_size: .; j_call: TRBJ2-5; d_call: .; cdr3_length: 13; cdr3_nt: TGTGCCAGCTCGCCGGGACTCGAGGAGACCCAGTACTTC; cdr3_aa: CASSPGLEETQYF
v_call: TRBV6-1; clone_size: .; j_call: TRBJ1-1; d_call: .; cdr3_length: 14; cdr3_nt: TGTGCCAGCAGTCCTAGGGGGGAGACCACTGAAGCTTTCTTT; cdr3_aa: CASSPRGETTEAFF
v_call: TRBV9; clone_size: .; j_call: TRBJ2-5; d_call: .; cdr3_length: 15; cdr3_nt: TGTGCCAGCAGCCCGAGACCCGAATCCTCCCAGACCCAGTACTTC; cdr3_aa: CASSPRPESSQTQYF
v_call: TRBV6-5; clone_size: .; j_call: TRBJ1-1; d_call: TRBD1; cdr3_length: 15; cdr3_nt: TGTGCCAGCAGTTATTCCGGGACAGCGAACACTGAAGCTTTCTTT; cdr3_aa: CASSYSGTANTEAFF
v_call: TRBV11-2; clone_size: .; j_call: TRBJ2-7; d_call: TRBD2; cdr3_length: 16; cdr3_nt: TGTGCCAGCAGCTTAAGAGTGGCGGGAGGGGCTGGGGAGCAGTACTTC; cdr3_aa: CASSLRVAGGAGEQYF
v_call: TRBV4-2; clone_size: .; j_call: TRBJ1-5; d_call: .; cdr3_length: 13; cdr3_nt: TGTGCCAGCAGCCAAGAAGGAGGACAGCCCCAGCATTTT; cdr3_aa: CASSQEGGQPQHF
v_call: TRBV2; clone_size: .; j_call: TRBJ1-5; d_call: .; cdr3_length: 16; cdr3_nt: TGTGCCAGCAGTGATTGGGGGAGGGGCAGAGGACAGCCCCAGCATTTT; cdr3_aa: CASSDWGRGRGQPQHF
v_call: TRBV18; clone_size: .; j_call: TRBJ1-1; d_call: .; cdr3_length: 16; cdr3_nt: TGTGCCAGCTCACCACAAAGTCGGGGGGGAGGCACTGAAGCTTTCTTT; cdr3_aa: CASSPQSRGGGTEAFF
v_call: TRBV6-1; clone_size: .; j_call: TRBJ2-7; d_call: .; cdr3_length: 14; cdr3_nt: TGTGCCAGCAGTCCCCACCGACAAGCCTACGAGCAGTACTTC; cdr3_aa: CASSPHRQAYEQYF
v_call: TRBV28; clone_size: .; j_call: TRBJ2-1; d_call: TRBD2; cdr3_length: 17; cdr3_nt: TGTGCCAGCAGTCAACTGGTGATAGCGGGAGCCCCCAATGAGCAGTTCTTC; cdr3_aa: CASSQLVIAGAPNEQFF
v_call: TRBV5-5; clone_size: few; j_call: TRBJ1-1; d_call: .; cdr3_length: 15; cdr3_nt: TGTGCCAGCAGCTTGTTTTGGCAGATGAACACTGAAGCTTTCTTT; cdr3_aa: CASSLFWQMNTEAFF
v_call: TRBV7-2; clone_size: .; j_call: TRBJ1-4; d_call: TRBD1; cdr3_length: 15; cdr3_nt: TGTGCCAGCAGCCTCAGGACAGGGTCTAATGAAAAACTGTTTTTT; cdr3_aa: CASSLRTGSNEKLFF
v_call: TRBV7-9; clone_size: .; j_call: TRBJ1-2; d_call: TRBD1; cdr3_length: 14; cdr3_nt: TGTGCCAGCAGCGGGGGGGACAGGGTATCTGTCTACACCTTC; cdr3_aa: CASSGGDRVSVYTF
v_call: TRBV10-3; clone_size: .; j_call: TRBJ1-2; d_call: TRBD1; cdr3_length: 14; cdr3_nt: TGTGCCATCTCCAGACAGGGTCAGAACTATGGCTACACCTTC; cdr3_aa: CAISRQGQNYGYTF
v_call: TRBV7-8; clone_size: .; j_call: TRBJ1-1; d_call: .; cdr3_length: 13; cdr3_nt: TGTGCCAGCAGTCCCAGGGGGAACACTGAAGCTTTCTTT; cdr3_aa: CASSPRGNTEAFF
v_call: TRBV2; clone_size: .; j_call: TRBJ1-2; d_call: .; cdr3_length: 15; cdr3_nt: TGTGCCAGCAGTGAATGGGCTATTTACGACTATGGCTACACCTTC; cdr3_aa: CASSEWAIYDYGYTF
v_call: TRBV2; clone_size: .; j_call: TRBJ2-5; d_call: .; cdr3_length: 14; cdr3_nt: TGTGCCAGCAGTGAAGCTTGGACCCAAGAGACCCAGTACTTC; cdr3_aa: CASSEAWTQETQYF
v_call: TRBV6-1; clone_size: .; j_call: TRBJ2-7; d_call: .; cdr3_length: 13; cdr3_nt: TGTGCCAGCATAAGGCCAGGGTCCCACGAGCAGTACTTC; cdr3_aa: CASIRPGSHEQYF
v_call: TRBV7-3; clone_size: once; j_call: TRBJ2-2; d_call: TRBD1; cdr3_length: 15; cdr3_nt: TGTGCCAGCAGCTCAGGGGGCACTGGCACCGGGGAGCTGTTTTTT; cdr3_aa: CASSSGGTGTGELFF
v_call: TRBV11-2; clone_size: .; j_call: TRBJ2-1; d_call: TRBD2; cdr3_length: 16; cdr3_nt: TGTGCCAGCAGCTTAGATCGGAGACTAGCGGGTGTCGAGCAGTTCTTC; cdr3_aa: CASSLDRRLAGVEQFF
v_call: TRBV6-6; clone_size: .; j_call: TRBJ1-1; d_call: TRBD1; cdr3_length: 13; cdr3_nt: TGTGCCAGTAAAACAGGGGAGAACACTGAAGCTTTCTTT; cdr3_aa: CASKTGENTEAFF
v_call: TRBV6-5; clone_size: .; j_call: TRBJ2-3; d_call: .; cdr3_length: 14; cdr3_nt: TGTGCCAGCAGTTATTCCGATACCGCAGATACGCAGTATTTT; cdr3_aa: CASSYSDTADTQYF
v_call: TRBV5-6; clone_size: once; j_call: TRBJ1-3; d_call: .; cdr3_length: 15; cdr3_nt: TGTGCCAGCAGCTTACCAGGGGAGGCTGGAAACACCATATATTTT; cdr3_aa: CASSLPGEAGNTIYF